A selection of T cell receptor beta chains follows, all from one sample in a study of OX40 agonist ivuxolimab in advanced cancers. Measured with immunoSEQ multiplex PCR; TCRdb has only the in-frame clones, and not every one. The data show some 50,000 clones, approximately 87% seen once. The sample was CD4+ or CD8+ T cells sorted from blood, taken in a trial of the OX40 agonist ivuxolimab. The receptors derive from an adult with an advanced solid tumor such as melanoma, head and neck, liver or kidney cancer. Each CDR3 is given with its conserved first and last residue. D genes are given only for firm matches. Some rows mark clone size as missing; the rest say once, few, many or name a class of expanded clone.

v_call	j_call	clone_size	d_call	cdr3_nt	cdr3_aa
TRBV6-5	TRBJ1-1	NA	NA	TGTGCCAGCAGTTACAGACAGACTAACACTGAAGCTTTCTTT	CASSYRQTNTEAFF
TRBV4-3	TRBJ2-2	NA	NA	TGCGCCAGCAGCCAGGGGACACAGGGGAACACCGGGGAGCTGTTTTTT	CASSQGTQGNTGELFF
TRBV5-8	TRBJ2-3	NA	NA	TGTGCCAGCAGCTTGGGACAGGAGGACACAGATACGCAGTATTTT	CASSLGQEDTDTQYF
TRBV6-5	TRBJ1-2	few	NA	TGTGCCAGCAGGGCAGGGGAAATTGGCTACACCTTC	CASRAGEIGYTF
TRBV15	TRBJ2-5	NA	NA	TGTGCCACCAGCAAAGGACAGCAAGAGACCCAGTACTTC	CATSKGQQETQYF
TRBV7-3	TRBJ2-5	NA	NA	TGTGCCAGCAGCTTACAGGGCAGGGAAGGTGAGACCCAGTACTTC	CASSLQGREGETQYF
TRBV9	TRBJ2-1	once	NA	TGTGCCAGCAGCGTAGTGGCAGGGCCGTACAATGAGCAGTTCTTC	CASSVVAGPYNEQFF
TRBV5-1	TRBJ2-5	NA	TRBD2	TGCGCCAGCAGCTTGGGGTCGGGGGGGCAGACCCAGTACTTC	CASSLGSGGQTQYF
TRBV5-1	TRBJ2-7	few	NA	TGCGCCAGCAGCTTTGGGGTCGAGCAGTACTTC	CASSFGVEQYF
TRBV5-1	TRBJ2-3	NA	NA	TGCGCCAGCAGCTCTTACGCCACAGATACGCAGTATTTT	CASSSYATDTQYF
TRBV10-3	TRBJ2-1	NA	NA	TGTGCCATCAGTCTCGAGGGACGGAAGTTCTTC	CAISLEGRKFF
TRBV27	TRBJ1-5	NA	NA	TGTGCCAGCAGTTTCGGTAGGGAGGGGCAGCCCCAGCATTTT	CASSFGREGQPQHF
TRBV19	TRBJ2-4	NA	NA	TGTGCCAGTAGAGACAGTATAGCCAAAAACATTCAGTACTTC	CASRDSIAKNIQYF
TRBV6-6	TRBJ1-5	NA	TRBD1	TGTGCCAGCGTAAAAGGACAGGGTTGGAATCAGCCCCAGCATTTT	CASVKGQGWNQPQHF
TRBV7-2	TRBJ2-3	NA	TRBD2	TGTGCCAGCAGCCCATGGGGGGGAGATACGCAGTATTTT	CASSPWGGDTQYF
TRBV29-1	TRBJ2-6	NA	TRBD1	TGCAGCGCCGGAGGACAGGGGCGCTCTGGGGCCAACGTCCTGACTTTC	CSAGGQGRSGANVLTF
TRBV6-6	TRBJ2-7	few	NA	TGTGCCAGCAGTGCTGTCGTGGCGGACACCTACGAGCAGTACTTC	CASSAVVADTYEQYF
TRBV18	TRBJ1-5	once	TRBD1	TGTGCCAGCTCACAGGGACAGAGCAATCAGCCCCAGCATTTT	CASSQGQSNQPQHF
TRBV4-3	TRBJ2-1	NA	NA	TGCGCCAGCAGCCAAAATCCCCCAGGGCGCTACAATGAGCAGTTCTTC	CASSQNPPGRYNEQFF
TRBV7-3	TRBJ2-7	NA	NA	TGTGCCAGCAGCTTAACCGGGACCACCCTGGCCGAGCAGTACTTC	CASSLTGTTLAEQYF
TRBV15	TRBJ2-3	NA	TRBD1	TGTGCCACCAGCAGAGACCTTTCCTTGGGACAGGGGACAGATACGCAGTATTTT	CATSRDLSLGQGTDTQYF
TRBV7-2	TRBJ2-2	few	NA	TGTGCCAGCAGCTATCGGCCATTGGGCGGGGACACCGGGGAGCTGTTTTTT	CASSYRPLGGDTGELFF
TRBV5-1	TRBJ1-1	few	NA	TGCGCCAGCAGCTCGGTGGGACAACCGAACACTGAAGCTTTCTTT	CASSSVGQPNTEAFF
TRBV10-3	TRBJ2-3	NA	NA	TGTGCCATCCTACGGGGGAACACGCAGTATTTT	CAILRGNTQYF
TRBV2	TRBJ2-1	NA	TRBD2	TGTGCCAGTACTAGCGGGGGTCTTACCTACAATGAGCAGTTCTTC	CASTSGGLTYNEQFF
TRBV7-2	TRBJ2-1	many	NA	TGTGCCAGCGCACCTAGTGAGGCTTGGGAGCAGTTCTTC	CASAPSEAWEQFF
TRBV5-1	TRBJ2-7	NA	TRBD2	TGCGCCAGCAGCCGGGCCACTAGCGGGGGGTTATACGAGCAGTACTTC	CASSRATSGGLYEQYF
TRBV7-9	TRBJ1-5	NA	NA	TGTGCCAGCAGCTTAGCGTCGGGCGACAATCAGCCCCAGCATTTT	CASSLASGDNQPQHF
TRBV7-3	TRBJ2-5	NA	TRBD2	TGTGCCAGCAGTCAGAGCGGGGGACAAGAGACCCAGTACTTC	CASSQSGGQETQYF
TRBV28	TRBJ1-3	NA	NA	TGTGCCAGCAGTCTCCTGGCTCTCGATAGGCGAAACACCATATATTTT	CASSLLALDRRNTIYF
TRBV5-1	TRBJ2-7	NA	TRBD1	TGCGCCAGCATCCCAGGGACAGGGGGCGGCGAGCAGTACTTC	CASIPGTGGGEQYF
TRBV6-1	TRBJ2-1	NA	NA	TGTGCCAGCGGAGAACCGGGGGTGAATTACAATGAGCAGTTCTTC	CASGEPGVNYNEQFF
TRBV18	TRBJ1-1	NA	NA	TGTGCCAGCCAAAGTAGGGATAATACTGAAGCTTTCTTT	CASQSRDNTEAFF
TRBV7-9	TRBJ2-1	once	TRBD1	TGTGCCAGCAGCCGAGGACAGGGCGGATGGGATGAGCAGTTCTTC	CASSRGQGGWDEQFF
TRBV7-3	TRBJ2-1	NA	TRBD2	TGTGCCAGCAGCTCACTAGCGACCTCCTACAATGAGCAGTTCTTC	CASSSLATSYNEQFF
TRBV19	TRBJ2-7	NA	NA	TGTGCCAGTAACCAAAGGGCGGCCAGCTCCTACGAGCAGTACTTC	CASNQRAASSYEQYF
TRBV7-3	TRBJ2-2	NA	NA	TGTGCCAGCAGACAGAACACCGGGGAGCTGTTTTTT	CASRQNTGELFF
TRBV4-1	TRBJ2-3	NA	TRBD2	TGCGCCAGCAGCCAAGATCCCGGGGGGGCCCTAGGCACAGATACGCAGTATTTT	CASSQDPGGALGTDTQYF
TRBV11-2	TRBJ1-3	once	TRBD1	TGTGCCAGCAGCTTCTTGACAGGGATGAGCTCTGGAAACACCATATATTTT	CASSFLTGMSSGNTIYF
TRBV28	TRBJ2-5	NA	TRBD1	TGTGCCAGCACGACACAGGGGCGACGAGAGACCCAGTACTTC	CASTTQGRRETQYF
TRBV5-1	TRBJ2-5	NA	NA	TGCGCCAGCAGCCAACCCCTAGAGACCCAGTACTTC	CASSQPLETQYF
TRBV6-5	TRBJ1-4	NA	NA	TGTGCCAGCGGATCTACACTGGGGTCTAATGAAAAACTGTTTTTT	CASGSTLGSNEKLFF
TRBV9	TRBJ2-5	NA	TRBD2	TGTGCCAGCAGCGATAGCGGGGTTGAGACCCAGTACTTC	CASSDSGVETQYF
TRBV6-6	TRBJ1-4	NA	NA	TGTGCCAGCAGTTACGGGGCAGGGAATGAAAAACTGTTTTTT	CASSYGAGNEKLFF
TRBV7-2	TRBJ2-2	NA	NA	TGTGCCAGCAGCCCAGTCGGGACCACCGGGGAGCTGTTTTTT	CASSPVGTTGELFF
TRBV2	TRBJ2-3	once	NA	TGTGCCAGCGGCCCGGCAGATACGCAGTATTTT	CASGPADTQYF
TRBV4-1	TRBJ1-5	NA	TRBD1	TGCGCCAGCAGCCACCCTGGGGAGGGGGCGCCCAGCAATCAGCCCCAGCATTTT	CASSHPGEGAPSNQPQHF
TRBV11-2	TRBJ2-1	NA	NA	TGTGCCAGCAGCTCGGTAGGGTTTACAGGGAGAAAGTACAATGAGCAGTTCTTC	CASSSVGFTGRKYNEQFF
TRBV5-1	TRBJ2-7	NA	NA	TGCGCCAGCAGCCCAGAGCCCAAAGGATCCCTCGAGCAGTACTTC	CASSPEPKGSLEQYF
TRBV30	TRBJ1-6	NA	NA	TGTGCCTGGAGACGGCCCGGTAATTCACCCCTCCACTTT	CAWRRPGNSPLHF
TRBV6-6	TRBJ1-6	NA	NA	TGTGCCAGCAGGGAGGACATAAATTCACCCCTCCACTTT	CASREDINSPLHF
TRBV27	TRBJ1-2	NA	NA	TGTGCCAGCAGTTCCGACACTCAGGGGAACTATGGCTACACCTTC	CASSSDTQGNYGYTF
TRBV27	TRBJ1-4	NA	NA	TGTGCCAGCAGTTTATTGGGGACGGGTGAAAAACTGTTTTTT	CASSLLGTGEKLFF
TRBV19	TRBJ2-1	NA	NA	TGTGCCAGTAGTATAGTACATGGGAGCAATGAGCAGTTCTTC	CASSIVHGSNEQFF
TRBV18	TRBJ2-2	once	TRBD2	TGTGCCAGCTCACCACCGGCGAGCGGGGGGGCGAACACCGGGGAGCTGTTTTTT	CASSPPASGGANTGELFF
TRBV6-6	TRBJ1-6	NA	NA	TGTGCCAGCGGCGTCTCGGCCCCCCTCCACTTT	CASGVSAPLHF
TRBV11-1	TRBJ2-7	NA	TRBD1	TGTGCCAGCAGACACGACAGGGTCGACGAGCAGTACTTC	CASRHDRVDEQYF
TRBV11-1	TRBJ2-5	NA	TRBD2	TGTGCCAGCAGCTTAGCGTCTAGCGGGTTGTACCAAGAGACCCAGTACTTC	CASSLASSGLYQETQYF
TRBV4-2	TRBJ1-5	NA	NA	TGTGCCAGCAGCCAAGACCCACGGCGGAGCAATCAGCCCCAGCATTTT	CASSQDPRRSNQPQHF